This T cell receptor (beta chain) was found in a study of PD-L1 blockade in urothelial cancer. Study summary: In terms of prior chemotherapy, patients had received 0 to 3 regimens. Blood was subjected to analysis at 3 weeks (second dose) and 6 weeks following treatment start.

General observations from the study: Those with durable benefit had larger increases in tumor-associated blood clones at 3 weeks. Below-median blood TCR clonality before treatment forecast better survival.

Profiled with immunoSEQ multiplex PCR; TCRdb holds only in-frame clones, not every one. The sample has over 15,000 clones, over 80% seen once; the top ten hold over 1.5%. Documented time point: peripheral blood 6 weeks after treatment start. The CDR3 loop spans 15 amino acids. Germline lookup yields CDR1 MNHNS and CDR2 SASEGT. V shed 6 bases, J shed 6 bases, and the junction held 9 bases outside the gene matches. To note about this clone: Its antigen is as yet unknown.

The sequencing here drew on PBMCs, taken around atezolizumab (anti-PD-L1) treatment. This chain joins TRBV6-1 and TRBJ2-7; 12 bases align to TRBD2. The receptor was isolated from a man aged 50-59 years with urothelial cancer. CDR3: CASSLTSGGLGEQYF. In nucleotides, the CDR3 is TGTGCCAGCAGCCTGACTAGCGGGGGTTTGGGCGAGCAGTACTTC.